This T cell receptor (beta chain) was retrieved from a study of OX40 agonist ivuxolimab in advanced cancers. Study details: Ivuxolimab is an agonistic anti-OX40 (CD134) antibody, and patients were treated with it.

Germline values: CDR1 SGHAT, CDR2 FQNNGV. Deletions cut 5 bases from V and 2 bases from J, with 10 bases between. The CDR3 runs 14 residues. The table came from immunoSEQ multiplex PCR; TCRdb's copy has only in-frame clones and leaves some out. The sample yields 74,000 or so clones, around 83% seen once. The sample consisted of CD4+ or CD8+ T cells sorted from blood, taken in a trial of the OX40 agonist ivuxolimab. The chain is built from TRBV11-2 and TRBJ2-1, with D possibly called TRBD1 or TRBD2 (5 bases each). The clonotype originates from an adult with an advanced solid tumor such as melanoma, head and neck, liver or kidney cancer. CDR3 amino acids: CASSDSGPYNEQFF. In nucleotides, the CDR3 is TGTGCCAGCAGCGACAGCGGCCCCTACAATGAGCAGTTCTTC.